This TCR beta chain is from a study of shared clonotypes between healthy human individuals. The V gene's germline CDR1 is MGHRA and CDR2 YSYEKL. The CDR3 length is 15 residues. As for this clone: One end of the junction fails to match germline, which may point to a read error.

Without sorting, samples used some 93 million PBMCs for genomic DNA. The authors distributed each subset's genomic DNA evenly over several immunoSEQ plates. Authors' analysis steps: Sequence data from immunoSEQ were junction-only and lacked quality scores; consequently, filtering differed. The protocol was immunoSEQ multiplex PCR, while the TCRdb copy is restricted to in-frame clones and leaves out a portion. V, J and clone size are taken as reported in that table, and D and trimming were inferred from the DNA itself. The data show 500,000 to 650,000 clones, around three quarters seen once. The source is a woman in her forties in good health. Some clones in this sample may be carry-over from other donors' samples. The chain joins TRBV4-1 to TRBJ2-7; 9 bases agree with TRBD1. The material sequenced was PBMCs. DNA for the CDR3: TGCGCCAGCAGCCAAGGCGGGACAGGGTGGGACGAGCAGTGCTTC. Amino acids: CASSQGGTGWDEQCF.